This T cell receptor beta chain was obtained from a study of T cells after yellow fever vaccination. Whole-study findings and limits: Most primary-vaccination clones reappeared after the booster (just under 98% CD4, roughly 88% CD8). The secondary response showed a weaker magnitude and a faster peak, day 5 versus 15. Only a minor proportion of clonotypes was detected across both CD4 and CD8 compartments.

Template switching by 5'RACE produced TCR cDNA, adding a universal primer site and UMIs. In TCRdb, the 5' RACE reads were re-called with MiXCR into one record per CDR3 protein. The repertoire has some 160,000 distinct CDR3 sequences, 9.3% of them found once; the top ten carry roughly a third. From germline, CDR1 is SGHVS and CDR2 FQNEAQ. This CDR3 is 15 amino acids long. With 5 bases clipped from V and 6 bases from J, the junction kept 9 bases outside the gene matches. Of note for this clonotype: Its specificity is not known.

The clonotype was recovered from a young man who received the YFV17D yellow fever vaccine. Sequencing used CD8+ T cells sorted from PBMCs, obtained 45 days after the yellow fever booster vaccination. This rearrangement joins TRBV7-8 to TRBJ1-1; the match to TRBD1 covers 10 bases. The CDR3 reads CASSLGTGEQAEAFF. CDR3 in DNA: TGTGCCAGCAGCCTTGGGACAGGGGAGCAGGCTGAAGCTTTCTTT.